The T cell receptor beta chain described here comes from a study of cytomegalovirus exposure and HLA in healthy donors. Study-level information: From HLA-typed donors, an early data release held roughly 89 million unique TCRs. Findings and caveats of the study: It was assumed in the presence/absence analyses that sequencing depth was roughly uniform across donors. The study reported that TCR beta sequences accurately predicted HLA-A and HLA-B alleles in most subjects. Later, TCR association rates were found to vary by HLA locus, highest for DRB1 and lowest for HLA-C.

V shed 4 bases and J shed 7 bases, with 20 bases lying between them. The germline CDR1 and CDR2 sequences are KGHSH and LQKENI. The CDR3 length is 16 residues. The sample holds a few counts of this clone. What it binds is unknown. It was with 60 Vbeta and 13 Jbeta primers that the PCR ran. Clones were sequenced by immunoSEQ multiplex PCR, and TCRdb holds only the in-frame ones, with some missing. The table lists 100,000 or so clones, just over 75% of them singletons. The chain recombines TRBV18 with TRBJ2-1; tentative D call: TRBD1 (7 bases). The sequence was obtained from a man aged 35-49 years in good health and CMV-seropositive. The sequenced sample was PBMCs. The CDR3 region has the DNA TGTGCCAGCTCACTGGCCGCAGGAGGGGGCGTTAATGAGCAGTTCTTC. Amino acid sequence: CASSLAAGGGVNEQFF.